The text below deals with one T cell receptor (beta chain). The data stem from a study of blood T cell repertoires in COVID-19. Study-wide context: Samples taken during acute and convalescent COVID-19 were collected in the United States, Italy and Spain. PBMCs, B-cell-depleted T cells, or T cells provided the cDNA or gDNA that made up the material.

This CDR3 spans 16 amino acids. Germline CDR1 is WSHSY and CDR2 is SAAADI. The germline V and J ends were trimmed by 0 bases and 6 bases, with 15 bases remaining between them. As processed by the authors: Estimation of nucleated cell counts relied on the amplification of reference gene primers. Method: immunoSEQ multiplex PCR; TCRdb's copy keeps in-frame clones and lacks some. V, J and clone size reflect that table, while D and trimming were determined from the DNA. The profile covers around 210,000 clones, with less than 90% appearing a single time and 0.75% to 0.9% taken by the ten largest. This chain joins TRBV10-2 and TRBJ1-5, with D tentatively TRBD1 (6 bases). The sequenced sample consisted of peripheral blood. The receptor was isolated from a woman in her 70s with acute or convalescent COVID-19. As DNA, the CDR3 is TGCGCCAGCAGTGAGTCAGGCAGGGGAAATGCTCAGCCCCAGCATTTT. This encodes CASSESGRGNAQPQHF.